The clone carrying this TCR beta chain was seen a single time. Its cognate antigen is unknown. The record originates from a study of blood T cells in healthy people across ages. Study results and limitations: Among T cells, TCR beta diversity per million cells dropped roughly linearly as age rose.

Alongside a J-beta primer mix, a sample-barcoded 5' primer served in a second PCR lasting 7 to 11 cycles. CDR3-containing paired-end reads numbering at least 2.5 million came from each sample. TCRdb called the 5' RACE reads again in MiXCR, with one record for every CDR3 protein. The sample lists roughly 1.7 million distinct CDR3 sequences, about 31% occurring once. J was trimmed by 7 bases and V by 7 bases; bases with no gene match: 11. Germline loops: CDR1 MNHNY, CDR2 SVGAGI (reference sequence). The CDR3 is made up of 16 amino acids. The specimen was blood. The TCR sequence derives from a woman aged 25-40 years in good health. The chain combines TRBV6-6 with TRBJ2-7; 15 positions match TRBD2. The CDR3 nucleotides are TGTGCCAGCAATCCGGGACTAGCGGGAGGCAGTACGGAGCAGTACTTC. This codes for CASNPGLAGGSTEQYF.